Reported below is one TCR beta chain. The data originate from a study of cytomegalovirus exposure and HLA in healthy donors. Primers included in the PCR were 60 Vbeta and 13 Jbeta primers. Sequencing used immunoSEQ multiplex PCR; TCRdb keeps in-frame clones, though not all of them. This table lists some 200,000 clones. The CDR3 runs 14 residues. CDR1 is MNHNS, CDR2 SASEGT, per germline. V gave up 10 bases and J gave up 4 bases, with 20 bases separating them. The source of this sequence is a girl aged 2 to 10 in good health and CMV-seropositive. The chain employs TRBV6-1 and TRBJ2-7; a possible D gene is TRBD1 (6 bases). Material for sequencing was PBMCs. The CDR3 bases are TGTGCCATCAAGATACCAGGGGAATCTTACGAGCAGTACTTC. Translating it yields CAIKIPGESYEQYF.